This T cell receptor beta chain was obtained from a study of human T cells and chemical hapten exposure. This clonotype was found many times. MiXCR was run by TCRdb on the RACE reads, yielding one entry per CDR3 protein. Among approximately 71,000 distinct CDR3 sequences listed, 9.8% were seen once. The germline V gene has CDR1 MNHNY and CDR2 SVGAGI (reference sequence). This CDR3 comprises 15 residues. The V end lost 7 bases, the J end lost 5 bases, and 18 bases lay between the germline ends. Specified time point: patch test 1, 2 weeks after DPC sensitization. Indicated treatment: therapeutic diphenylcyclopropenone sensitization with weekly scalp DPC. Blood was collected ahead of every patch test applied.

The sequence was obtained from a middle-aged woman with alopecia areata. Some clones in this sample may be carry-over from other donors' samples. The sequencing here drew on whole blood, taken in connection with sensitization to the hapten diphenylcyclopropenone (DPC). This sequence joins TRBV6-6 and TRBJ2-1; either TRBD1 or TRBD2 may fit D (5 bases each). The CDR3 reads CASTRGPLGDNEQFF. Here the CDR3 DNA reads TGTGCCAGCACCCGGGGTCCCCTGGGGGACAATGAGCAGTTCTTC.